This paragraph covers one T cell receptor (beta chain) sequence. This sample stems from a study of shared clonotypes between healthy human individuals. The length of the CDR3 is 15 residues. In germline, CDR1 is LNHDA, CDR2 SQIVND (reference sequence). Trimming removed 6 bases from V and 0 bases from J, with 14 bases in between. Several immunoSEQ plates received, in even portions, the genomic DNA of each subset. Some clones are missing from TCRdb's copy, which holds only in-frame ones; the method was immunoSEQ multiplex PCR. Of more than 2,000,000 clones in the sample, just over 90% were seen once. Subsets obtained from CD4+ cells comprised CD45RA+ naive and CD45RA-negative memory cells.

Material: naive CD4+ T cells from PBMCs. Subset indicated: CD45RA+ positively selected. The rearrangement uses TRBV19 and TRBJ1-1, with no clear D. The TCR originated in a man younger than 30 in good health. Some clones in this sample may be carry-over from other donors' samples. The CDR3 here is CASSPGGGVNTEAFF. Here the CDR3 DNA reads TGTGCCAGTAGCCCCGGTGGTGGGGTGAACACTGAAGCTTTCTTT.